The 13 T cell receptor beta chains below were found in one sample sequenced in a study of cytomegalovirus exposure and HLA in healthy donors. PCR primers comprised 60 Vbeta and 13 Jbeta primers. Assay used: immunoSEQ multiplex PCR; TCRdb lists only in-frame clones, some missing. The table gives roughly 34,000 clones; the top ten clones make up more than 3.5% of it. The sequencing input was PBMCs. These receptors came from a woman in her 40s in good health and CMV-seropositive.

The rearrangement links TRBV6-8 to TRBJ2-7; 7 positions agree with TRBD1. The CDR3 is 15 amino acids. The germline CDR1 and CDR2 sequences are MNHGY and SAAAGT. V lost 4 bases, J lost 1 base, and 7 bases stayed unmatched. The CDR3 spells CASSWPPGQSYEQYF. CDR3 bases: TGTGCCAGCAGTTGGCCCCCGGGACAGTCCTACGAGCAGTACTTC.

The chain joins TRBV10-3 to TRBJ2-7; D perhaps matches TRBD1 (5 bases). This CDR3 has 12 amino acids. V lost 6 bases, J lost 3 bases, and 9 bases lay in between. Germline CDR1 reads ENHRY; CDR2 reads SYGVKD. CDR3 residues: CAIRDIHYEQYF. The CDR3, as DNA: TGTGCCATCAGGGACATTCACTACGAGCAGTACTTC.

This chain joins TRBV27 and TRBJ2-7, with TRBD1 as a possible D gene (8 bases). Germline V gene sequence: CDR1 MNHEY, CDR2 SMNVEV (reference sequence). The CDR3 loop spans 14 amino acids. V lost 8 bases and J lost 0, with 14 bases in between. CDR3 DNA: TGTGCCAGCGGGAGGGACAGGAACTCCTACGAGCAGTACTTC. It specifies CASGRDRNSYEQYF.

This CDR3 is CASSSGLGGTQYF. The CDR3 DNA is TGTGCCAGTAGTTCCGGACTGGGAGGGACCCAGTACTTC. The chain carries TRBV19 and TRBJ2-5; D perhaps matches TRBD2 (6 bases). CDR1 and CDR2 (germline): LNHDA, SQIVND (reference sequence). Trimming removed 5 bases from V and 7 bases from J, with 14 bases in between. The CDR3 is made up of 13 amino acids.

The chain recombines TRBV6-5 with TRBJ2-7, with 8 nucleotides matching TRBD1. The J segment lost 2 bases and the V segment lost 6 bases, leaving 6 bases of the junction unmatched. CDR3 length: 14 residues. Germline lookup yields CDR1 MNHEY and CDR2 SVGAGI. This CDR3 is CASREDRETYEQYF. The CDR3 nucleotides read TGTGCCAGCAGAGAGGACAGGGAAACCTACGAGCAGTACTTC.

The chain is built from TRBV18 and TRBJ2-7; D possibly corresponds to TRBD1 (6 bases). V was clipped by 4 bases and J by 5 bases, with 12 bases between them. The CDR3 extends over 13 amino acids. The germline gives CDR1 KGHSH, CDR2 LQKENI. CDR3 residues: CASSLTGWDEQYF. The DNA of the CDR3 is TGTGCCAGCTCACTTACAGGGTGGGACGAGCAGTACTTC.

V and J are TRBV7-8 and TRBJ2-7; D perhaps matches TRBD2 (5 bases). Trimming stripped 5 bases from V and 7 bases from J, with 18 bases between. The germline V gene encodes CDR1 SGHVS and CDR2 FQNEAQ. The CDR3 consists of 14 residues. In nucleotides, the CDR3 is TGTGCCAGCAGCCTATGGACTTTTGCTAGGGAGCAGTACTTC. Its protein is CASSLWTFAREQYF.

The chain has TRBV18 and TRBJ1-1; D might be TRBD1 (5 bases). Germline lookup yields CDR1 KGHSH and CDR2 LQKENI. The CDR3 consists of 14 residues. The V gene lost 5 bases and the J gene lost 5 bases, with 15 bases spanning the gap. The CDR3 here is CASSAARAKTEAFF. For the CDR3, the DNA is TGTGCCAGCTCAGCCGCCAGGGCCAAGACTGAAGCTTTCTTT.

V usage is TRBV5-4 and J usage is TRBJ1-2; D is ambiguous. V lost 7 bases and J lost 3, with 13 bases in between. This CDR3 comprises 13 residues. Germline values: CDR1 SGHNT, CDR2 YYREEE (reference sequence). The CDR3 region is CASRESFDYGYTF. The DNA of the CDR3 is TGTGCCAGCCGGGAGTCCTTCGACTATGGCTACACCTTC.

This sequence joins TRBV11-2 and TRBJ2-2; D unclear. V lost 2 bases to trimming and J lost 2 bases, with 15 bases between them. Per germline, CDR1 SGHAT and CDR2 FQNNGV. The CDR3 runs to 17 residues. The CDR3 sequence is CASSLKLLLINTGELFF. For the CDR3, the DNA is TGTGCCAGCAGCTTAAAGCTCCTACTTATTAACACCGGGGAGCTGTTTTTT.

The chain combines TRBV4-1 with TRBJ2-7; maybe TRBD1 (5 bases). The germline V gene encodes CDR1 MGHRA and CDR2 YSYEKL. V lost 4 bases and J 4 bases, leaving 11 bases between the germline ends. CDR3 length: 13 amino acids. The CDR3: CASSRGQAYEQYF. CDR3 coding DNA: TGCGCCAGCAGCCGGGGCCAAGCTTACGAGCAGTACTTC.

This clone counts as medium-sized by frequency. The V and J genes are TRBV7-3 and TRBJ1-2, with D unresolved. The CDR3 sequence is 13 residues long. Looked up from germline, CDR1 is SGHTA and CDR2 is FQGTGA. V was clipped by 8 bases and J by 6 bases, with 16 bases between them. The CDR3 DNA follows: TGTGCCAGCGGGTTGGGTGGAGGAGATGGCTACACCTTC. The encoded protein is CASGLGGGDGYTF.

The chain combines TRBV27 with TRBJ1-5, with TRBD1 matching over 8 bases. J lost 0 bases, V lost 5 bases, and 6 bases had no gene match. The CDR3 spans 16 residues. CDR1 is MNHEY and CDR2 is SMNVEV in the germline V gene (reference sequence). The chain's CDR3 is CASSPSTGDSNQPQHF. The CDR3 coding sequence is TGTGCCAGCAGTCCATCGACAGGGGATAGCAATCAGCCCCAGCATTTT.